This TCR beta chain comes out of a study of T cell responses to AZD1222 COVID-19 vaccine. CDR3 length equals 15 residues. CDR1 is SGHRS, CDR2 YFSETQ, per germline. V gave up 2 bases and J gave up 8 bases, with 19 bases separating them. Notes on this clone: Its antigen is not identified.

Measured with immunoSEQ multiplex PCR; TCRdb has only the in-frame clones, and not every one. Of around 140,000 clones in the sample, roughly 92% are singletons; the top ten hold 5.4%. Broader study findings: Donors were mostly white British, more females; clonal diversity possibly underestimated. Spike-specific TCR breadth and depth both grew after two AZD1222 doses. Spike as a whole was targeted by vaccine-associated CD4 TCRs, dominant at 160-218 and 743-854.

Sequenced material: peripheral blood, taken on day 0 of AZD1222 vaccination. The chain links TRBV5-1 to TRBJ1-1; D possibly corresponds to TRBD1 (6 bases). The receptor was isolated from an adult in good health. CDR3 protein: CASSFGFLSQGEAFF. The CDR3 DNA is TGCGCCAGCAGCTTTGGGTTTCTTTCACAGGGCGAAGCTTTCTTT.